What follows are 26 T cell receptor beta chains derived from one specimen sequenced in a study of OX40 agonist ivuxolimab in advanced cancers. Library construction relied on the immunoSEQ multiplex PCR assay. As stored in TCRdb, this immuneACCESS dataset retains in-frame rearrangements with V and J assigned. A fraction of the clones does not appear; measured against another copy, unresolved V genes explain less than half of the discrepancy, and the remainder lacks a known reason. The sample profile shows about 23,000 clones; about 76% of them were found once. Around 2% of the sample is taken by the ten largest. Sequenced here: CD4+ or CD8+ T cells sorted from blood, sampled in a trial of the OX40 agonist ivuxolimab. These receptors all stem from an adult with an advanced solid tumor such as melanoma, head and neck, liver or kidney cancer.

This chain joins TRBV2 and TRBJ2-1; the match to TRBD2 covers 7 bases. With 4 bases clipped from V and 0 bases from J, the junction kept 3 bases outside the gene matches. The CDR3 contains 15 residues. Germline CDR1 and CDR2: SNHLY and FYNNEI. This CDR3 is CASSVSGGSYNEQFF. CDR3 in DNA: TGTGCCAGCAGTGTATCGGGGGGCTCCTACAATGAGCAGTTCTTC. The entire variable domain, with the rest obtained from reference TRBV2 and TRBJ2-1, is as follows: EPEVTQTPSHQVTQMGQEVILRCVPISNHLYFYWYRQILGQKVEFLVSFYNNEISEKSEIFDDQFSVERPDGSNFTLKIRSTKLEDSAMYFCASSVSGGSYNEQFFGPGTRLTVL.

Only one count was recorded for this clone. The chain has TRBV21-1 and TRBJ2-2; the D segment call TRBD1 is taken from the table without a DNA check. TRBV21-1 is classified as a pseudogene. This CDR3 has 14 residues. CDR3 nucleotide sequence: TGTGCCGGGCCAGGTGTGGGGAACACCGGGGAGCTGTTTTTT. Translating gives CAGPGVGNTGELFF.

The rearrangement uses TRBV30 and TRBJ2-7; TRBD1 agrees at 9 bases. V dropped 0 bases and J dropped 5; count of bases not matched to a gene: 11. The CDR3 spans 16 residues. Germline assignment: CDR1 GTSNPN and CDR2 SVGIG (reference sequence). CDR3 in DNA: TGTGCCTGGAGTGTCGCTCCACAGGGGGCGAGGGACGAGCAGTACTTC. This sequence encodes CAWSVAPQGARDEQYF.

This rearrangement joins TRBV10-3 to TRBJ1-5; TRBD1 is a possible D gene (6 bases). Germline V CDR1 and CDR2: ENHRY, SYGVKD. V was clipped by 11 bases and J by 0 bases, with 14 bases between them. The CDR3 runs 14 residues. CDR3 sequence reads: CASKDSHSNQPQHF. The CDR3 DNA sequence: TGTGCCTCTAAGGACAGCCATAGCAATCAGCCCCAGCATTTT.

In its sample, this clone was seen a few times. The chain employs TRBV7-9 and TRBJ2-7; D might be TRBD2 (5 bases). The length of the CDR3 is 14 residues. V lost 5 bases to trimming and J lost 5 bases, with 16 bases between them. CDR1 is SEHNR, CDR2 FQNEAQ, per germline (reference sequence). CDR3 nucleotide sequence: TGTGCCAGCAGCCCTTATGGAGGCTGGAACGAGCAGTACTTC. This gives the protein CASSPYGGWNEQYF.

This sequence joins TRBV5-1 and TRBJ2-3; 10 bases match TRBD2. The ends lost 3 bases at V and 1 base at J; junction bases unmatched: 5. Germline lookup yields CDR1 SGHRS and CDR2 YFSETQ. This CDR3 spans 16 amino acids. The CDR3 protein is CASSSGLARGTDTQYF. The CDR3 region has the DNA TGCGCCAGCAGCTCGGGACTAGCGAGGGGCACAGATACGCAGTATTTT. The full variable domain, rest sourced from reference TRBV5-1 and TRBJ2-3, is KAGVTQTPRYLIKTRGQQVTLSCSPISGHRSVSWYQQTPGQGLQFLFEYFSETQRNKGNFPGRFSGRQFSNSRSEMNVSTLELGDSALYLCASSSGLARGTDTQYFGPGTRLTVL.

The chain employs TRBV2 and TRBJ2-5; D is possibly TRBD1 (6 bases). This CDR3 comprises 12 residues. V dropped 6 bases and J dropped 13 bases, with 18 bases sitting between them. Germline V gene lookup returns CDR1 SNHLY and CDR2 FYNNEI. CDR3 nucleotides: TGTGCCAGCAGCCAGGACAGATCGCGCCGGTACTTC. Encoded protein: CASSQDRSRRYF.

The CDR3 sequence is CASSIFRGQQETQYF. In DNA, the CDR3 is TGTGCCAGTAGTATTTTCCGGGGACAACAAGAGACCCAGTACTTC. The chain uses TRBV19 and TRBJ2-5, with D possibly TRBD1 on 6 matching bases. CDR1 and CDR2 from the germline V gene are LNHDA and SQIVND (reference sequence). This CDR3 is built from 15 residues. V shed 3 bases and J shed 2 bases, with 13 bases lying between them.

This chain uses TRBV18 with TRBJ2-7; 8 nucleotides line up with TRBD1. The V and J ends lost 3 bases and 2 bases, in that order; junction bases with no gene match: 12. In germline, CDR1 is KGHSH, CDR2 LQKENI. CDR3 size: 17 residues. CDR3 coding DNA: TGTGCCAGCTCACCGCGGATACGACAGGGGTTAGCCTACGAGCAGTACTTC. Protein: CASSPRIRQGLAYEQYF. Looking up the rest from reference TRBV18 and TRBJ2-7 gives the full variable domain: NAGVMQNPRHLVRRRGQEARLRCSPMKGHSHVYWYRQLPEEGLKFMVYLQKENIIDESGMPKERFSAEFPKEGPSILRIQQVVRGDSAAYFCASSPRIRQGLAYEQYFGPGTRLTVT.

The chain has TRBV28 and TRBJ1-2, with D unclear. The CDR3 has 12 residues. CDR1 MDHEN and CDR2 SYDVKM come from the germline V gene. V lost 7 bases, J lost 1 base, and 7 bases lay in between. The CDR3 nucleotides are TGTGCCAGCAAATCCGTTAACTATGGCTACACCTTC. Its protein product is CASKSVNYGYTF.

In its sample, this clone was seen a few times. V and J are TRBV30 and TRBJ1-3; D is possibly TRBD1 (5 bases). V shed 5 bases and J shed 7 bases, with 15 bases lying between them. The CDR3 sequence is 13 residues long. Per the germline V gene, CDR1 is GTSNPN and CDR2 is SVGIG (reference sequence). This CDR3 is CAWGAALGNTIYF. CDR3 DNA: TGTGCCTGGGGGGCAGCGCTAGGGAACACCATATATTTT.

The CDR3 sequence: CASSLWDKVQPQHF. The CDR3 coding sequence is TGTGCCAGCAGCTTATGGGACAAGGTTCAGCCCCAGCATTTT. The chain employs TRBV7-2 and TRBJ1-5, with TRBD1 as a possible D gene (6 bases). V was shortened by 2 bases and J by 6 bases, with 11 bases between the two germline ends. This CDR3 spans 14 amino acids. CDR1 and CDR2 from the germline V gene are SGHTA and FQGNSA.

In its sample, this clone was seen once. The rearrangement joins TRBV28 to TRBJ1-2; 8 bases map to TRBD1. The germline gives CDR1 MDHEN, CDR2 SYDVKM. The CDR3 consists of 15 residues. V trimming: 5 bases; J trimming: 7 bases; junction bases outside the gene matches: 12. The CDR3 spells CASSQNRGGTVGYTF. In DNA form, the CDR3 reads TGTGCCAGCAGTCAAAACAGGGGGGGAACCGTTGGCTACACCTTC.

A note on this clone: Compared with germline, one end of the junction differs, possibly owing to a read error. The J gene is TRBJ2-7, the V gene TRBV7-3, with a tentative D call TRBD1 (6 bases). Germline CDR1 reads SGHTA; CDR2 reads FQGTGA. This CDR3 has 13 amino acids. This CDR3 reads CASRLTGSYEQYF. The CDR3 DNA sequence: TGTGCCAGCAGGTTAACAGGGTCCTACGAGCAGTACTTC.

The rearrangement links TRBV27 to TRBJ2-3; D perhaps matches TRBD2 (6 bases). V shed 6 bases and J shed 2 bases, with 12 bases lying between them. CDR3 length equals 14 residues. Germline V gene sequence: CDR1 MNHEY, CDR2 SMNVEV (reference sequence). Here the CDR3 reads CASRGARDTDTQYF. The CDR3 DNA follows: TGTGCCAGCAGAGGGGCGCGGGACACAGATACGCAGTATTTT.

The gene calls are TRBV7-6 and TRBJ2-5, with no clear D. Between the trimmed V and J ends, which lost 5 bases and 4 bases, there was a span of 8 bases. There are 12 residues in the CDR3. The germline CDR1 and CDR2 sequences are SGHVS and FNYEAQ. This chain's CDR3 is CASSPLRETQYF. The CDR3, as DNA: TGTGCCAGCAGCCCGCTAAGAGAGACCCAGTACTTC.

V and J are TRBV6-5 and TRBJ2-1; TRBD2 matches 8 bases. This CDR3 has 14 residues. Per germline, CDR1 MNHEY and CDR2 SVGAGI. The ends lost 4 bases at V and 7 bases at J; junction bases unmatched: 6. CDR3 DNA: TGTGCCAGCAGTTTCCGGGGGGGCATGAATGAGCAGTTCTTC. As protein: CASSFRGGMNEQFF.

This chain links TRBV7-3 with TRBJ2-3; 8 positions match TRBD2. Losses at the gene ends were 5 bases for V and 3 bases for J; bases not matched to a gene: 7. Germline CDR1 reads SGHTA; CDR2 reads FQGTGA. The CDR3 covers 15 residues. CDR3 coding DNA: TGTGCCAGCAGCCCGGGGGGGCAGGGAACAGATACGCAGTATTTT. This codes for CASSPGGQGTDTQYF.

In the case of this clone: Other nucleotide sequences from this sample produce the same CDR3. The chain combines TRBV6-6 with TRBJ2-7; D not resolved. V was clipped by 2 bases and J by 0 bases, with 8 bases between them. CDR1 is MNHNY and CDR2 is SVGAGI in the germline V gene (reference sequence). The CDR3 extends over 14 amino acids. The CDR3 protein is CASSYPESSYEQYF. The CDR3 DNA is TGTGCCAGCAGTTACCCCGAGAGCTCCTACGAGCAGTACTTC.

The chain combines TRBV6-1 with TRBJ2-7; a weak D match, TRBD1 (6 bases). V lost 3 bases to trimming and J lost 2 bases, with 8 bases between them. The CDR3 loop spans 13 amino acids. The germline gives CDR1 MNHNS, CDR2 SASEGT. The CDR3 bases are TGTGCCAGCAGTGACAGGGGAACCTACGAGCAGTACTTC. The encoded protein is CASSDRGTYEQYF.

CDR3 protein: CASSLTGVEQYF. The CDR3, as DNA: TGTGCCAGCAGTTTGACAGGGGTCGAGCAGTACTTC. This chain joins TRBV7-9 and TRBJ2-7, with 8 bases aligning to TRBD1. Trimming cost V 6 bases and J 6 bases; bases outside gene matches: 4. This CDR3 is 12 amino acids long. CDR1 SEHNR and CDR2 FQNEAQ come from the germline V gene (reference sequence).

The rearrangement uses TRBV7-2 and TRBJ2-1; a possible D gene is TRBD1 (5 bases). The CDR3 totals 14 residues. V shed 5 bases and J shed 4 bases, with 12 bases lying between them. Germline CDR1 is SGHTA and CDR2 is FQGNSA. CDR3 sequence (DNA): TGTGCCAGCAGCCCCACACAGGTGTACAATGAGCAGTTCTTC. It is translated as CASSPTQVYNEQFF.

This clone was seen a handful of times. The J gene is TRBJ2-1, the V gene TRBV28; D tentatively fits TRBD1 or TRBD2 (5 bases each). With 3 bases removed from V and 5 bases from J, the gap between germline ends came to 8 bases. CDR3 length: 13 residues. CDR1 and CDR2 (germline): MDHEN, SYDVKM. The CDR3 sequence: CASSFGGHNEQFF. CDR3 in DNA: TGTGCCAGCAGTTTTGGGGGACACAATGAGCAGTTCTTC.

The chain links TRBV29-1 to TRBJ2-3; TRBD1 matches at 8 bases. This CDR3 contains 14 residues. The trim removed 3 bases at V and 4 bases at J, leaving 6 bases unmatched. CDR1 is SQVTM, CDR2 ANQGSEA, per germline. DNA for the CDR3: TGCAGCGTTGACAGGGGGCTCGACGCAGATACGCAGTATTTT. This gives the protein CSVDRGLDADTQYF.

The genes are TRBV9 and TRBJ2-3, with D possibly being TRBD1 or TRBD2 (5 bases each). The CDR3 has 16 residues. V lost 4 bases to trimming and J lost 2 bases, with 17 bases between them. The germline gives CDR1 SGDLS, CDR2 YYNGEE. The CDR3 DNA follows: TGTGCCAGCAGCCCGGGGTCAGGGCTAATCACAGATACGCAGTATTTT. It codes for CASSPGSGLITDTQYF.

This rearrangement joins TRBV19 to TRBJ2-7; 7 bases line up with TRBD1. The CDR3 contains 15 residues. Germline-derived CDR1 and CDR2 are LNHDA and SQIVND (reference sequence). Trimming removed 5 bases from V and 2 bases from J; junction bases left unmatched: 9. The DNA for the CDR3 is TGTGCCAGTAGTTATCTAGGGGGCGGAACCTACGAGCAGTACTTC. It specifies CASSYLGGGTYEQYF.